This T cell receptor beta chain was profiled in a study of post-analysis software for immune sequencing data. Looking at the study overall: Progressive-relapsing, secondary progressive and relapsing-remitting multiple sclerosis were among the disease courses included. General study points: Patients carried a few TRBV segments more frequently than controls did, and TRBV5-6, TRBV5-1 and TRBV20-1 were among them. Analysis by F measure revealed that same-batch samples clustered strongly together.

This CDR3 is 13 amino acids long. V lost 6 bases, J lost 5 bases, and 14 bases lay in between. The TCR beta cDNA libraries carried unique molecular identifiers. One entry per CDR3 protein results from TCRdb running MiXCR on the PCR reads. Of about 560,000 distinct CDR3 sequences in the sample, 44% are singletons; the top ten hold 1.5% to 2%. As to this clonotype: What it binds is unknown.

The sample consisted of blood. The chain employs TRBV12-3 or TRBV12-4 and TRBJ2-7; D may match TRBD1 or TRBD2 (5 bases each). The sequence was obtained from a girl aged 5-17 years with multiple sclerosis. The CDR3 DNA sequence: TGTGCCAGCAGCCAAGTGGGGGACCACGAGCAGTACTTC. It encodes CASSQVGDHEQYF.